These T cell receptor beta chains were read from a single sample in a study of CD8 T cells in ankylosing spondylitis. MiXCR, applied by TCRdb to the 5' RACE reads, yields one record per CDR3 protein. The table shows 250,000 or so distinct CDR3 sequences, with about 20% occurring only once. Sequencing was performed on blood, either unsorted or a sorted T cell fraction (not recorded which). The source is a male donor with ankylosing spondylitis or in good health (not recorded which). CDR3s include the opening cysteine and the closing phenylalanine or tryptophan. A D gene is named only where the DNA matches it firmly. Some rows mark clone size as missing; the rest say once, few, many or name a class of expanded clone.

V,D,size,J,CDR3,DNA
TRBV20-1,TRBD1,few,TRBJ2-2,CSARAPGQILGELFF,TGCAGTGCTAGAGCACCGGGACAGATCTTAGGGGAGCTGTTTTTT
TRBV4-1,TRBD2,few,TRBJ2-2,CASSAGTTSTGELFF,TGCGCCAGCAGCGCCGGGACTACGAGCACCGGGGAGCTGTTTTTT
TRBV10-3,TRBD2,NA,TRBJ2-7,CAISDEGLAPYEQYF,TGTGCCATCAGCGACGAGGGACTAGCTCCCTACGAGCAGTACTTC
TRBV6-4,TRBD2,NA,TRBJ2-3,CASSANGLAGVAYF,TGTGCCAGCAGTGCGAACGGACTAGCGGGAGTTGCGTATTTT
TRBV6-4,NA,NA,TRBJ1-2,CASSDEYGYTF,TGTGCCAGCAGTGACGAGTATGGCTACACCTTC
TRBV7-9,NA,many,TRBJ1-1,CASSLAAGEGTEAFF,TGTGCCAGCAGCTTAGCGGCAGGGGAGGGCACTGAAGCTTTCTTT
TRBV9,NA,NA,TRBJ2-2,CASSVGVRDATGELFF,TGTGCCAGCAGCGTAGGGGTCAGGGATGCCACCGGGGAGCTGTTTTTT
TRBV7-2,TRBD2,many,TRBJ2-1,CASSFLAGGPLYNEQFF,TGTGCCAGCAGCTTCTTGGCGGGAGGCCCTTTATACAATGAGCAGTTCTTC
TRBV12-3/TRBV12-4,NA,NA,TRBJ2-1,CASSLGSASSYNEQFF,TGTGCCAGCAGTTTAGGTAGCGCCTCGTCCTACAATGAGCAGTTCTTC
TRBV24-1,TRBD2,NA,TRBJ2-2,CATSDLPLASNTGELFF,TGTGCCACCAGTGATTTGCCACTAGCGTCGAACACCGGGGAGCTGTTTTTT
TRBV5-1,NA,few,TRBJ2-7,CASSLAETGRHEQYF,TGCGCCAGCAGCTTGGCTGAGACAGGGAGGCACGAGCAGTACTTC
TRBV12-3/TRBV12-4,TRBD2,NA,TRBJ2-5,CASSLPGLAGVGETQYF,TGTGCCAGCAGCCTACCAGGTCTAGCGGGAGTAGGGGAGACCCAGTACTTC
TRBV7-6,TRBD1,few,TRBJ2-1,CASSPRQGFYNEQFF,TGTGCCAGCAGCCCGCGACAGGGCTTCTACAATGAGCAGTTCTTC
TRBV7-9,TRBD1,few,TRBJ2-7,CASSSDRVGEQYF,TGTGCCAGCAGCTCTGACAGGGTCGGGGAGCAGTACTTC
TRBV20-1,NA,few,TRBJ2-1,CSARDSGSSNEQFF,TGCAGTGCTAGAGATTCGGGAAGTTCCAATGAGCAGTTCTTC
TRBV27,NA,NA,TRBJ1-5,CASSFHGAQPQHF,TGTGCCAGCAGTTTCCACGGAGCCCAGCCCCAGCATTTT
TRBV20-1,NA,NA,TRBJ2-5,CSARGFSTEETQYF,TGCAGTGCTAGGGGTTTTAGTACTGAAGAGACCCAGTACTTC
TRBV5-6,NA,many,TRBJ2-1,CASNVDGSYNEQFF,TGTGCCAGCAACGTAGACGGCTCCTACAATGAGCAGTTCTTC
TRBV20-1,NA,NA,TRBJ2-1,CSAVILGNEQFF,TGCAGTGCTGTCATCCTAGGAAATGAGCAGTTCTTC
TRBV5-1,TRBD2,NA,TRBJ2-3,CASSWTGTTTTDTQYF,TGCGCCAGCAGCTGGACCGGGACTACCACCACAGATACGCAGTATTTT
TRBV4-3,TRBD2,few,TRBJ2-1,CASSQDRWTSGNNEQFF,TGCGCCAGCAGCCAAGATAGATGGACTAGCGGGAACAATGAGCAGTTCTTC
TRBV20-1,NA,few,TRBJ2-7,CSARAGSSYEQYF,TGCAGTGCTAGAGCGGGGAGCTCCTACGAGCAGTACTTC
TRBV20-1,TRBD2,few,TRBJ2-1,CSASGDHQLAGLYNEQFF,TGCAGTGCTAGTGGTGACCACCAACTAGCGGGACTATACAATGAGCAGTTCTTC
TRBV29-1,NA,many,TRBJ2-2,CSVETADTGELFF,TGCAGCGTTGAAACAGCCGACACCGGGGAGCTGTTTTTT
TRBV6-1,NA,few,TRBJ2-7,CASSPFWQGEYEQYF,TGTGCCAGCAGCCCCTTTTGGCAGGGAGAGTACGAGCAGTACTTC
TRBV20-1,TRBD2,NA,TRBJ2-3,CSARRGLAGIFPSTDTQYF,TGCAGTGCTAGAAGGGGACTAGCGGGAATATTTCCTAGCACAGATACGCAGTATTTT
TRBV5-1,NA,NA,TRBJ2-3,CASSWTYPPTDTQYF,TGCGCCAGCAGCTGGACATATCCGCCCACAGATACGCAGTATTTT
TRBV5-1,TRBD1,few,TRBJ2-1,CASSLGTGGNLFEQFF,TGCGCCAGCAGCTTGGGGACAGGGGGCAATTTATTTGAGCAGTTCTTC
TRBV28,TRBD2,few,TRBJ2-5,CASSPIAGVWQETQYF,TGTGCCAGCAGTCCTATAGCGGGAGTTTGGCAAGAGACCCAGTACTTC
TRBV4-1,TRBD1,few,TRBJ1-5,CASSQEAMTGYQPQHF,TGCGCCAGCAGCCAAGAGGCGATGACAGGGTATCAGCCCCAGCATTTT
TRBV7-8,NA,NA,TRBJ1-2,CASSTRTANYGYTF,TGTGCCAGCAGCACACGGACAGCTAACTATGGCTACACCTTC
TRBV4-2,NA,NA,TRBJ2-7,CASSQAPTGVSYEQYF,TGTGCCAGCAGCCAAGCCCCGACGGGAGTCTCTTACGAGCAGTACTTC
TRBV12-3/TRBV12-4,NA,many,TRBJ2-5,CASRPEGETQYF,TGTGCCAGCAGGCCGGAGGGAGAAACCCAGTACTTC
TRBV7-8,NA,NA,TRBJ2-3,CASSSELVADTQYF,TGTGCCAGCAGCTCCGAGCTAGTCGCAGATACGCAGTATTTT
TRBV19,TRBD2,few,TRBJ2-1,CASSFLAANEQFF,TGTGCCAGTAGTTTCCTAGCGGCCAATGAGCAGTTCTTC
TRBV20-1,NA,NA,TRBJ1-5,CSAKDRSNQPQHF,TGCAGTGCTAAGGACCGAAGCAATCAGCCCCAGCATTTT
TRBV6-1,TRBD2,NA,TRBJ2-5,CASSEFELAGGPSETQYF,TGTGCCAGCAGTGAATTTGAACTAGCGGGAGGGCCTTCAGAGACCCAGTACTTC
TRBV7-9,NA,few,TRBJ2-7,CASSHPESYEQYF,TGTGCCAGCAGCCACCCTGAATCCTACGAGCAGTACTTC
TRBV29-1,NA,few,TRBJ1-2,CSVEDGASYGYTF,TGCAGCGTTGAAGATGGGGCGTCCTATGGCTACACCTTC
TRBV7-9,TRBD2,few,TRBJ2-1,CAVGGLAGPKTYNEQFF,TGTGCCGTGGGGGGACTAGCGGGCCCTAAAACTTACAATGAGCAGTTCTTC
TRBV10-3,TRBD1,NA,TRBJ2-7,CAISENGDRTAYEQYF,TGTGCCATCAGTGAAAATGGGGACAGAACAGCCTACGAGCAGTACTTC
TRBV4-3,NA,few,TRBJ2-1,CASRGDLDEQFF,TGCGCCAGCCGCGGAGACTTGGATGAGCAGTTCTTC
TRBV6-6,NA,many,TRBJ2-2,CASRGKTGELFF,TGTGCCAGCAGAGGCAAGACCGGGGAGCTGTTTTTT
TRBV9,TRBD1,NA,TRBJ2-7,CASNRQGSSSEEQYF,TGTGCCAGCAACAGACAGGGGAGTTCGTCGGAAGAGCAGTACTTC
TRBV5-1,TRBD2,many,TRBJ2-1,CASSRGLAGENEQFF,TGCGCCAGCAGCCGGGGACTAGCGGGAGAAAATGAGCAGTTCTTC
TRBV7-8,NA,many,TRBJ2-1,CASSLTASSYNEQFF,TGTGCCAGCAGCTTGACAGCGAGCTCCTACAATGAGCAGTTCTTC
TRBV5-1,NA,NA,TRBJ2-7,CASSSRGTAEEQYF,TGCGCCAGCAGCTCGAGGGGGACTGCAGAAGAGCAGTACTTC
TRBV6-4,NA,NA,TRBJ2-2,CASSEGRGGTGELFF,TGTGCCAGCAGTGAGGGCAGGGGAGGCACCGGGGAGCTGTTTTTT
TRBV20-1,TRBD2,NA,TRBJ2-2,CSAGLGTGELFF,TGCAGTGCAGGACTAGGCACCGGGGAGCTGTTTTTT
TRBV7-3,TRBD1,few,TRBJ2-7,CASSLRGDRGTYEQYF,TGTGCCAGCAGCTTAAGGGGGGACAGGGGGACCTACGAGCAGTACTTC
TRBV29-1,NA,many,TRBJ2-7,CSVEVGLASYEQYF,TGCAGCGTTGAAGTCGGCCTAGCGAGTTACGAGCAGTACTTC
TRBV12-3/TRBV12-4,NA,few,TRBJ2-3,CASNEGGGSGDTQYF,TGTGCCAGCAACGAGGGGGGCGGGAGTGGAGATACGCAGTATTTT
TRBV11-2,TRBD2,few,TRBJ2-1,CASSSGTSGSWSYNEQFF,TGTGCCAGCAGCTCCGGGACTAGCGGGAGTTGGTCCTACAATGAGCAGTTCTTC
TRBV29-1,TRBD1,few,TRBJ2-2,CSVAGQGAPGELFF,TGCAGCGTTGCCGGACAGGGGGCGCCCGGGGAGCTGTTTTTT